A selection of T cell receptor beta chains follows, all from one sample in a study of blood T cell repertoires in COVID-19. Data came from immunoSEQ multiplex PCR; TCRdb stores just in-frame clones and leaves some out. The data contain 95,000 to 150,000 clones, approximately 85% of them singletons. The sequenced sample was peripheral blood. Receptors were obtained from a woman aged 80 or over with COVID-19, enrolled during active disease. Each CDR3 is given with its conserved first and last residue. Fields, in order: V gene, D gene, clone size, J gene, CDR3 DNA, CDR3 protein. A D gene is named only where the DNA matches it firmly. Only some rows state a clone size, as once, few, many or a class for expanded clones.

V gene: TRBV18
D gene: -
clone size: -
J gene: TRBJ1-2
CDR3 DNA: TGTGCCAGCTCACCGTTCCAACAGATAGCTAACTATGGCTACACCTTC
CDR3 protein: CASSPFQQIANYGYTF

V gene: TRBV6-5
D gene: -
clone size: -
J gene: TRBJ1-1
CDR3 DNA: TGTGCCAGCAGCCGCAGGGTGAACACTGAAGCTTTCTTT
CDR3 protein: CASSRRVNTEAFF

V gene: TRBV18
D gene: TRBD1
clone size: -
J gene: TRBJ2-2
CDR3 DNA: TGTGCCAGCACACCCGGGACAGGGATCACCGGGGAGCTGTTTTTT
CDR3 protein: CASTPGTGITGELFF

V gene: TRBV19
D gene: -
clone size: many
J gene: TRBJ1-1
CDR3 DNA: TGTGCCAGTAGATACATGAACACTGAAGCTTTCTTT
CDR3 protein: CASRYMNTEAFF

V gene: TRBV10-1
D gene: -
clone size: -
J gene: TRBJ2-7
CDR3 DNA: TGCGCCACCGACACGTCGCAGTACTTC
CDR3 protein: CATDTSQYF

V gene: TRBV4-1
D gene: -
clone size: -
J gene: TRBJ1-1
CDR3 DNA: TGCGCCAGCAGCCAAGATCTTCGGGGGGGGGCTTTCTTT
CDR3 protein: CASSQDLRGGAFF

V gene: TRBV29-1
D gene: TRBD1
clone size: -
J gene: TRBJ2-7
CDR3 DNA: TGCAGCGTGACGGGACAGGGGATGTCCTACGAGCAGTACTTC
CDR3 protein: CSVTGQGMSYEQYF

V gene: TRBV28
D gene: -
clone size: -
J gene: TRBJ1-4
CDR3 DNA: TGTGCCAGCTCCGGAGGAGGCGGGGCGAGTAATGAAAAACTGTTTTTT
CDR3 protein: CASSGGGGASNEKLFF

V gene: TRBV3-1/TRBV3-2
D gene: TRBD2
clone size: -
J gene: TRBJ2-1
CDR3 DNA: TGTGCCAGCAGTTCGACTAGCGGCTCCTACAATGAGCAGTTCTTC
CDR3 protein: CASSSTSGSYNEQFF

V gene: TRBV19
D gene: TRBD1
clone size: -
J gene: TRBJ1-2
CDR3 DNA: TGTGCCAGTAGTATAGCCCGGGACAGGAGGGAATACGGCTACACCTTC
CDR3 protein: CASSIARDRREYGYTF

V gene: TRBV19
D gene: TRBD1
clone size: -
J gene: TRBJ1-1
CDR3 DNA: TGTGCCAGTAGTGCCGACAGGGGGGGGACTGAAGCTTTCTTT
CDR3 protein: CASSADRGGTEAFF

V gene: TRBV9
D gene: TRBD2
clone size: -
J gene: TRBJ2-7
CDR3 DNA: TGTGCCAGCAGCGTAGGAGGAGGGGAGGGGTCCTACGAGCAGTACTTC
CDR3 protein: CASSVGGGEGSYEQYF

V gene: TRBV10-3
D gene: -
clone size: -
J gene: TRBJ1-5
CDR3 DNA: TGTGCCATCAGTGAAAGACAGTCGTTGATGCCCCAGCATTTT
CDR3 protein: CAISERQSLMPQHF

V gene: TRBV6-6
D gene: TRBD2
clone size: -
J gene: TRBJ2-7
CDR3 DNA: TGTGCCACTGTTCTAGCGGGAGGGCCTTCCTACGAGCAGTACTTC
CDR3 protein: CATVLAGGPSYEQYF

V gene: TRBV11-2
D gene: -
clone size: few
J gene: TRBJ1-6
CDR3 DNA: TGTGCCAGCAGCCTAGCCGGAGATAATTCACCCCTCCACTTT
CDR3 protein: CASSLAGDNSPLHF

V gene: TRBV9
D gene: -
clone size: -
J gene: TRBJ2-7
CDR3 DNA: TGTGCCAGCAGCGCCCCGAGCTCCTACGAGCAGTACTTC
CDR3 protein: CASSAPSSYEQYF

V gene: TRBV11-2
D gene: -
clone size: once
J gene: TRBJ2-7
CDR3 DNA: TGTGCCAGCAGCTTAGCTCCATGGGGGGAGAACTACTACGAGCAGTACTTC
CDR3 protein: CASSLAPWGENYYEQYF

V gene: TRBV7-9
D gene: TRBD1
clone size: -
J gene: TRBJ1-1
CDR3 DNA: TGTGCCAGCAGCCCGGGGACAGCGAACACTGAAGCTTTCTTT
CDR3 protein: CASSPGTANTEAFF

V gene: TRBV28
D gene: TRBD1
clone size: -
J gene: TRBJ2-1
CDR3 DNA: TGTGCCAGCAGCCGGCGGACAGGGGGCTACAATGAGCAGTTCTTC
CDR3 protein: CASSRRTGGYNEQFF

V gene: TRBV7-6
D gene: -
clone size: -
J gene: TRBJ1-4
CDR3 DNA: TGTGCCAGCAGCCCCAACCCCGGGAATGAAAAACTGTTTTTT
CDR3 protein: CASSPNPGNEKLFF

V gene: TRBV27
D gene: -
clone size: few
J gene: TRBJ1-2
CDR3 DNA: TGTGCCAGCAGTTTTCTCCCCCCGAGGGTCGGGAAAGGCTACACCTTC
CDR3 protein: CASSFLPPRVGKGYTF

V gene: TRBV9
D gene: -
clone size: -
J gene: TRBJ2-1
CDR3 DNA: TGTGCCAGCAGCGTAGTTTTAGGAGGGGTCGAGCAGTTCTTC
CDR3 protein: CASSVVLGGVEQFF

V gene: TRBV12-3/TRBV12-4
D gene: -
clone size: -
J gene: TRBJ1-1
CDR3 DNA: TGTGCCAGCAGTTTAGGGGAGAAGGCTGAAGCTTTCTTT
CDR3 protein: CASSLGEKAEAFF

V gene: TRBV4-1
D gene: -
clone size: once
J gene: TRBJ2-2
CDR3 DNA: TGCGCCAGCAGCCAACAGGGGATCCACACCGGGGAGCTGTTTTTT
CDR3 protein: CASSQQGIHTGELFF

V gene: TRBV5-1
D gene: -
clone size: -
J gene: TRBJ2-3
CDR3 DNA: TGCGCCAGCAGCTTGGATGTCGTCAGCCTAGGAGATACGCAGTATTTT
CDR3 protein: CASSLDVVSLGDTQYF

V gene: TRBV2
D gene: -
clone size: -
J gene: TRBJ2-5
CDR3 DNA: TGTGCCAGCAGTACGGGAGAGACCCAGTACTTC
CDR3 protein: CASSTGETQYF

V gene: TRBV28
D gene: TRBD1
clone size: -
J gene: TRBJ1-2
CDR3 DNA: TGTGCCAGCAGTTTTACAGGGGCCGGCTACACCTTC
CDR3 protein: CASSFTGAGYTF